The 3 T cell receptor beta chains presented below share a single source sample, sequenced in a study of blood T cell repertoires in COVID-19. Only in-frame clones appear in the TCRdb table, and some are missing; sequencing was by immunoSEQ multiplex PCR. The table records 150,000 to 200,000 clones, about 78% of them present only once. Sequenced sample: PBMCs or T cells enriched from blood (not recorded which). The receptors shown here come from a woman between 50 and 59 years old who had recovered from COVID-19.

J is TRBJ2-7 and V is TRBV29-1; weak D call: TRBD1 (5 bases). V was cut by 0 bases and J by 7 bases, with 13 bases left in between. Germline V gives CDR1 SQVTM, CDR2 ANQGSEA. This CDR3 is 13 amino acids long. CDR3 in DNA: TGCAGCGTTGAAGAAGGGTCAGGGCAGGAGCAGTACTTC. Amino acid sequence: CSVEEGSGQEQYF.

As to this clone: This sample also contains other DNA sequences that code for the same CDR3. This sequence joins TRBV28 and TRBJ1-1, with 9 bases aligning to TRBD1. Per germline, CDR1 MDHEN and CDR2 SYDVKM. The CDR3 contains 14 residues. Trimming at V came to 2 bases and at J to 3 bases, leaving 1 base not matched to a gene. The CDR3 sequence: CASSLTGGYTEAFF. CDR3 bases: TGTGCCAGCAGTTTAACAGGGGGCTACACTGAAGCTTTCTTT.

V usage is TRBV2 and J usage is TRBJ2-1; TRBD2 is a possible D gene (6 bases). The CDR3 sequence is 15 residues long. With 3 bases removed from V and 4 bases from J, the gap between germline ends came to 13 bases. CDR1 and CDR2 (germline): SNHLY, FYNNEI. Written as DNA, the CDR3 is TGTGCCAGCAGTGACTGGGCGGGACCTTACAATGAGCAGTTCTTC. Amino acid sequence: CASSDWAGPYNEQFF.